The 13 T cell receptor beta chains in this list originate from one sample, sequenced in a study of cytotoxic CD8 clonotypes in ibrutinib-treated CLL (dated by TCRdb to 2020 to 2022). Library preparation used the immunoSEQ multiplex PCR assay. This immuneACCESS table, as held by TCRdb, lists in-frame sequences with V and J called but not all clones. Of the missing ones, under half trace to an unresolved V gene in checked studies; the others have no known cause. The sample includes more than 200,000 clones, with less than 75% observed a single time. The ten biggest clones cover approximately 15% of the sample. In light of the paper, this sample's time point label describes: approximately 25 months on ibrutinib. Sequencing was performed on PBMCs, taken after 24 months of ibrutinib treatment. Every receptor here comes from a human donor with chronic lymphocytic leukemia.

This chain links TRBV10-3 with TRBJ1-5; 7 bases align to TRBD1. J gave up 6 bases and V 8 bases, and 10 bases lay outside the gene matches. The CDR3 consists of 14 residues. Germline assignment: CDR1 ENHRY and CDR2 SYGVKD. As DNA, the CDR3 is TGTGCCATCGCAGGGGGGGGTCCAGGTCAGCCCCAGCATTTT. This sequence encodes CAIAGGGPGQPQHF.

The CDR3 DNA is TGTGCCAGCACCAGGACTAGCGGGGAATACGAGCAGTACTTC. Residues: CASTRTSGEYEQYF. The chain links TRBV6-5 to TRBJ2-7; 12 bases map to TRBD2. The ends lost 7 bases at V and 4 bases at J; junction bases unmatched: 5. Germline V gene data show CDR1 as MNHEY and CDR2 as SVGAGI. There are 14 residues in the CDR3.

V gene TRBV6-4 combines with J gene TRBJ2-7; 8 nucleotides line up with TRBD1. Trimming removed 5 bases from V and 4 bases from J; junction bases left unmatched: 7. Per germline, CDR1 MRHNA and CDR2 SNTAGT. The CDR3 totals 14 residues. Here the CDR3 reads CASSYRDRQYEQYF. The CDR3 region has the DNA TGTGCCAGCAGTTACCGGGACAGGCAGTACGAGCAGTACTTC.

This chain links TRBV6-5 with TRBJ2-5, with TRBD1 identical over 8 bases. Trimming at V came to 6 bases and at J to 2 bases, leaving 5 bases not matched to a gene. Germline lookup yields CDR1 MNHEY and CDR2 SVGAGI. This CDR3 spans 14 amino acids. The CDR3 DNA reads as TGTGCCAGCAGCCGGACAGGGCCACAAGAGACCCAGTACTTC. It encodes CASSRTGPQETQYF.

This clone was observed a single time. This chain uses TRBV5-1 with TRBJ2-7; 9 positions agree with TRBD2. Germline loops: CDR1 SGHRS, CDR2 YFSETQ. Unmatched junction bases numbered 5, after V lost 0 bases and J lost 1 base. CDR3 length: 16 amino acids. This chain's CDR3 is CASSLASSGISYEQYF. Here the CDR3 DNA reads TGCGCCAGCAGCTTGGCGTCTAGCGGGATATCCTACGAGCAGTACTTC.

This clone was counted only a few times. V is TRBV25-1 and J is TRBJ2-1; weak D call: TRBD1 (6 bases). V was clipped by 7 bases and J by 0 bases, with 13 bases between them. The V gene's germline CDR1 is MGHDK and CDR2 SYGVNS. The CDR3 spans 15 residues. CDR3 nucleotides: TGTGCCAGCAACCCAGGGGAGACCTCCTACAATGAGCAGTTCTTC. This codes for CASNPGETSYNEQFF. The whole variable domain, remainder taken from reference TRBV25-1 and TRBJ2-1, is EADIYQTPRYLVIGTGKKITLECSQTMGHDKMYWYQQDPGMELHLIHYSYGVNSTEKGDLSSESTVSRIRTEHFPLTLESARPSHTSQYLCASNPGETSYNEQFFGPGTRLTVL.

The J gene is TRBJ1-1, the V gene TRBV11-2; 7 positions agree with TRBD1. The CDR3 extends over 12 amino acids. The junction had 6 bases not matched to a gene; V was cut back by 5 bases and J by 9 bases. Germline CDR1 SGHAT, CDR2 FQNNGV. The CDR3, as DNA: TGTGCCAGCAGCCTCCGACAGGGTAAAGCTTTCTTT. It specifies CASSLRQGKAFF.

This clone was found a few times. The rearrangement joins TRBV7-2 to TRBJ2-3; D uncertain. This CDR3 region has 15 residues. Trimming pared 5 bases from V and 0 bases from J, leaving 12 bases between. The V gene's germline CDR1 is SGHTA and CDR2 FQGNSA. CDR3 sequence reads: CASSPGLTSTDTQYF. The CDR3 region has the DNA TGTGCCAGCAGCCCTGGGCTCACTAGCACAGATACGCAGTATTTT. The whole variable domain, remainder taken from reference TRBV7-2 and TRBJ2-3, is GAGVSQSPSNKVTEKGKDVELRCDPISGHTALYWYRQSLGQGLEFLIYFQGNSAPDKSGLPSDRFSAERTGGSVSTLTIQRTQQEDSAVYLCASSPGLTSTDTQYFGPGTRLTVL.

The V gene is TRBV29-1, the J gene TRBJ2-7; D is unresolved. Germline loops: CDR1 SQVTM, CDR2 ANQGSEA. The CDR3 sequence is 11 residues long. Trimming pared 4 bases from V and 2 bases from J, leaving 6 bases between. CDR3 bases: TGCAGCGTTGCGGCTACCTACGAGCAGTACTTC. This gives the protein CSVAATYEQYF.

This clone was picked up a small number of times. Other DNA sequences of this sample code for an identical CDR3. The rearrangement joins TRBV11-3 to TRBJ1-1, with D perhaps matching TRBD1 (5 bases). This CDR3 is 13 amino acids long. Between the trimmed V and J ends, which lost 3 bases and 1 base, there was a span of 6 bases. CDR1 SGHNT and CDR2 YENEEA come from the germline V gene. The CDR3 is CASSLGGNTEAFF. The DNA for the CDR3 is TGTGCCAGCAGCTTGGGGGGGAACACTGAAGCTTTCTTT.

The chain joins TRBV6-4 to TRBJ1-2; no clear D gene. This CDR3 has 13 amino acids. Germline values: CDR1 MRHNA, CDR2 SNTAGT. V was trimmed by 8 bases and J by 4 bases, leaving 14 bases between them. The CDR3 is CASWIFRVYGYTF. The CDR3, as DNA: TGTGCCAGCTGGATTTTTCGGGTCTATGGCTACACCTTC.

The gene calls are TRBV9 and TRBJ2-5; D might be TRBD1 (6 bases). The CDR3 runs 16 residues. Trimming removed 1 base from V and 1 base from J, with 14 bases in between. The germline V gene has CDR1 SGDLS and CDR2 YYNGEE. The DNA for the CDR3 is TGTGCCAGCAGCGTATTGGGGCAGGGGAGCCAAGAGACCCAGTACTTC. Encoded protein: CASSVLGQGSQETQYF.

V and J are TRBV7-3 and TRBJ2-1; tentative D call: TRBD2 (6 bases). Germline lookup yields CDR1 SGHTA and CDR2 FQGTGA. CDR3 length: 15 amino acids. V lost 2 bases and J lost 4, with 12 bases in between. The CDR3 reads CASSLLGTAYNEQFF. Written as DNA, the CDR3 is TGTGCCAGCAGCTTATTAGGGACTGCGTACAATGAGCAGTTCTTC. Full variable domain (missing parts from reference TRBV7-3 and TRBJ2-1): GAGVSQTPSNKVTEKGKYVELRCDPISGHTALYWYRQSLGQGPEFLIYFQGTGAADDSGLPNDRFFAVRPEGSVSTLKIQRTERGDSAVYLCASSLLGTAYNEQFFGPGTRLTVL.